The entry below gives a single T cell receptor beta chain sequence along with its context. TCRdb re-called the RT-PCR reads with MiXCR, one entry per CDR3 protein. Here the sample spans 550,000 to 750,000 distinct CDR3 sequences, approximately 14% being singletons. Germline V lookup: CDR1 SGHRS, CDR2 YFSETQ. V lost 0 bases to trimming and J lost 7 bases, with 8 bases between them. The CDR3 totals 14 residues. The chain recombines TRBV5-1 with TRBJ1-6, with D unclear. Specimen: memory CD4+ T cells from blood. The receptor was isolated from a female donor in good health, serving as a healthy control. The CDR3 DNA follows: TGCGCCAGCAGCTTGGAGTTTTTAAATTCACCCCTCCACTTT. This gives the protein CASSLEFLNSPLHF.